Listed below are T cell receptor beta chains from one sample, sequenced in a study of T-cell memory formation after mild COVID-19. MiXCR, applied by TCRdb to the 5' RACE reads, yields one record per CDR3 protein. The sample holds a few hundred thousand distinct CDR3 sequences, about 17% seen once. Material: PBMCs or a T cell subset sorted from them (not recorded which). Receptors originate from a man younger than 35 who had mild COVID-19 (a few samples of this study predate the infection). Cell type and time point are not known. Both conserved end residues are part of each CDR3. Each record gives: clone size, J gene, V gene, D gene, CDR3 DNA, CDR3 protein. D genes are given only for firm matches. Only some rows state a clone size, as once, few, many or a class for expanded clones.

size: NA; J: TRBJ2-3; V: TRBV5-6; D: NA; DNA: TGTGCCAGCAGCTTGGGTGTCTTCCCAGATACGCAGTATTTT; CDR3: CASSLGVFPDTQYF
size: few; J: TRBJ2-1; V: TRBV12-3/TRBV12-4; D: TRBD1; DNA: TGTGCCAGCAGTCCACGGTCCGGACAGGACTACAATGAGCAGTTCTTC; CDR3: CASSPRSGQDYNEQFF
size: many; J: TRBJ1-5; V: TRBV19; D: NA; DNA: TGTGCCAGTAGTATAGATCGCAAGCAGCCCCAGCATTTT; CDR3: CASSIDRKQPQHF
size: NA; J: TRBJ1-2; V: TRBV5-1; D: NA; DNA: TGCGCCAGCAGCCTCGGGCAGACAGCTAACTATGGCTACACCTTC; CDR3: CASSLGQTANYGYTF
size: NA; J: TRBJ1-6; V: TRBV5-6; D: TRBD1; DNA: TGTGCCAGCAGCTTGGACAGGGGCGGTTCACCCCTCCACTTT; CDR3: CASSLDRGGSPLHF
size: NA; J: TRBJ1-2; V: TRBV20-1; D: NA; DNA: TGCAGTGCGCGGTATCCCCTTAACTATGGCTACACCTTC; CDR3: CSARYPLNYGYTF
size: NA; J: TRBJ2-7; V: TRBV19; D: NA; DNA: TGTGCCAGTAGTTGGGGGTACGAGCAGTACTTC; CDR3: CASSWGYEQYF
size: NA; J: TRBJ1-1; V: TRBV20-1; D: NA; DNA: TGCAGTGCTAGAGCCGGCGCGGGCAACACTGAAGCTTTCTTT; CDR3: CSARAGAGNTEAFF
size: once; J: TRBJ1-1; V: TRBV12-3/TRBV12-4; D: TRBD1; DNA: TGTGCCAGCAGTTTATCCTCCCTCCGGACAGGGGGTGGCACTGAAGCTTTCTTT; CDR3: CASSLSSLRTGGGTEAFF
size: NA; J: TRBJ2-3; V: TRBV6-5; D: NA; DNA: TGTGCCAGCAGTCCGCTGCTAGCAAACACAGATACGCAGTATTTT; CDR3: CASSPLLANTDTQYF
size: many; J: TRBJ2-2; V: TRBV4-3; D: NA; DNA: TGCGCCAGCAGCCAGAGGGGGAAGGGGGCGAACACCGGGGAGCTGTTTTTT; CDR3: CASSQRGKGANTGELFF
size: NA; J: TRBJ1-2; V: TRBV19; D: TRBD1; DNA: TGTGCCAGTAGCAGAGGGACAGCCATTTCTAACTATGGCTACACCTTC; CDR3: CASSRGTAISNYGYTF
size: NA; J: TRBJ1-3; V: TRBV7-9; D: NA; DNA: TGTGCCAGCAGCCCCACTCTCTCTGGAAACACCATATATTTT; CDR3: CASSPTLSGNTIYF
size: few; J: TRBJ1-1; V: TRBV12-3/TRBV12-4; D: NA; DNA: TGTGCCAGCAGTCCCTCCCCCAGGGCGGTAAGGGGTTTCTTT; CDR3: CASSPSPRAVRGFF
size: many; J: TRBJ2-3; V: TRBV5-1; D: TRBD1; DNA: TGCGCCAGCAGAGGACAGGGACCAGATACGCAGTATTTT; CDR3: CASRGQGPDTQYF
size: NA; J: TRBJ1-5; V: TRBV4-3; D: NA; DNA: TGCGCCAGCAGTGGCGGAACAAATCAGCCCCAGCATTTT; CDR3: CASSGGTNQPQHF
size: NA; J: TRBJ2-3; V: TRBV7-9; D: NA; DNA: TGTGCCAGCAGCTTAGTAGATGTAGATACGCAGTATTTT; CDR3: CASSLVDVDTQYF
size: NA; J: TRBJ2-5; V: TRBV20-1; D: TRBD2; DNA: TGCAGTGCTAGGGGGCGGGGGGCACAAGAGACCCAGTACTTC; CDR3: CSARGRGAQETQYF
size: few; J: TRBJ2-7; V: TRBV7-9; D: NA; DNA: TGTGCCAGCAGCTTTGGGGACTACGAGCAGTACTTC; CDR3: CASSFGDYEQYF
size: few; J: TRBJ2-7; V: TRBV3-1; D: NA; DNA: TGTGCCAGCAGCCAAGGGATGCAGGTTGTGGAGTACTTC; CDR3: CASSQGMQVVEYF
size: many; J: TRBJ2-1; V: TRBV29-1; D: NA; DNA: TGCAGCGTTGGGGGGCCCTTGAGTGAGCAGTTCTTC; CDR3: CSVGGPLSEQFF
size: NA; J: TRBJ2-3; V: TRBV7-2; D: NA; DNA: TGTGCCAGCAGCTTTAGGAGGCCAGATACGCAGTATTTT; CDR3: CASSFRRPDTQYF
size: NA; J: TRBJ1-1; V: TRBV29-1; D: NA; DNA: TGCAGCGCCGCCTCTGGGACGAACACTGAAGCTTTCTTT; CDR3: CSAASGTNTEAFF
size: NA; J: TRBJ1-2; V: TRBV18; D: NA; DNA: TGTGCCAGCTCACCACGGGAACGGAACTATGGCTACACCTTC; CDR3: CASSPRERNYGYTF
size: NA; J: TRBJ2-7; V: TRBV11-2; D: NA; DNA: TGTGCCAGCAGCTTATCTGGGGGGTCTAACGAGCAGTACTTC; CDR3: CASSLSGGSNEQYF
size: NA; J: TRBJ2-2; V: TRBV7-9; D: TRBD1; DNA: TGTGCCAGCAGCTTATCCCCCAGGGGGCCCGGGGAGCTGTTTTTT; CDR3: CASSLSPRGPGELFF
size: many; J: TRBJ2-5; V: TRBV15; D: NA; DNA: TGTGCCACCAGCAGAGATGTGGGAGAAGAGACCCAGTACTTC; CDR3: CATSRDVGEETQYF
size: NA; J: TRBJ2-3; V: TRBV10-3; D: TRBD2; DNA: TGTGCCATCAGTCCCCGTAGCGGGGGTGCAGATACGCAGTATTTT; CDR3: CAISPRSGGADTQYF
size: NA; J: TRBJ2-3; V: TRBV9; D: NA; DNA: TGTGCCAGCAGCGTAGCTCAAAGCACAGATACGCAGTATTTT; CDR3: CASSVAQSTDTQYF
size: NA; J: TRBJ1-1; V: TRBV3-1; D: TRBD1; DNA: TGTGCCAGCAGCCAACCGGGACAGGGTCCCACTGAAGCTTTCTTT; CDR3: CASSQPGQGPTEAFF
size: few; J: TRBJ1-5; V: TRBV9; D: NA; DNA: TGTGCCAGCAGCGCAACAGGAGGTCATCAGCCCCAGCATTTT; CDR3: CASSATGGHQPQHF
size: NA; J: TRBJ1-1; V: TRBV5-4; D: NA; DNA: TGTGCCAGCAGCTTTGGGACCACTAACACTGAAGCTTTCTTT; CDR3: CASSFGTTNTEAFF
size: few; J: TRBJ2-7; V: TRBV5-1; D: NA; DNA: TGCGCCAGCAGCTCCATAGGCGAGCAGTACTTC; CDR3: CASSSIGEQYF
size: few; J: TRBJ2-1; V: TRBV7-2; D: NA; DNA: TGTGCCAGCAGCAGACCGGGTCTCCGGTCCAATGAGCAGTTCTTC; CDR3: CASSRPGLRSNEQFF
size: few; J: TRBJ2-4; V: TRBV12-3/TRBV12-4; D: NA; DNA: TGTGCCAGCAGTTGGGATTTTCCACACATTCAGTACTTC; CDR3: CASSWDFPHIQYF
size: NA; J: TRBJ1-2; V: TRBV7-2; D: TRBD1; DNA: TGTGCCAGCAGGACGGGAGGGGGCTACTATGGCTACACCTTC; CDR3: CASRTGGGYYGYTF
size: few; J: TRBJ2-7; V: TRBV6-2/TRBV6-3; D: NA; DNA: TGTGCCAGCCTTGGACGAGGATACGAGCAGTACTTC; CDR3: CASLGRGYEQYF
size: few; J: TRBJ2-1; V: TRBV29-1; D: TRBD2; DNA: TGCAGCGCCAGACTAGCGGGGCCCTACAATGAGCAGTTCTTC; CDR3: CSARLAGPYNEQFF
size: NA; J: TRBJ1-1; V: TRBV9; D: NA; DNA: TGTGCCAGCAGCGTAGTAGAGTTGGGTGACACTGAAGCTTTCTTT; CDR3: CASSVVELGDTEAFF
size: few; J: TRBJ1-1; V: TRBV5-1; D: NA; DNA: TGCGCCAGCAGCAGGGACTCCGGGGTAGCTTTCTTT; CDR3: CASSRDSGVAFF
size: many; J: TRBJ2-3; V: TRBV5-5; D: NA; DNA: TGTGCCAGCAGCCCTGACACAGATACGCAGTATTTT; CDR3: CASSPDTDTQYF
size: NA; J: TRBJ1-1; V: TRBV7-9; D: NA; DNA: TGTGCCAGCAGCTTAGAGGACCGCACTGAAGCTTTCTTT; CDR3: CASSLEDRTEAFF
size: few; J: TRBJ2-5; V: TRBV9; D: NA; DNA: TGTGCCAGCAGCGCCCGTTTGGGGACCCAGTACTTC; CDR3: CASSARLGTQYF
size: few; J: TRBJ2-5; V: TRBV24-1; D: TRBD2; DNA: TGTGCCACCAGTGATTTACCTCCTAGCGGGGACGTAGAGACCCAGTACTTC; CDR3: CATSDLPPSGDVETQYF
size: few; J: TRBJ1-4; V: TRBV25-1; D: NA; DNA: TGTGCCAGCAGCAACAGGGACGAAAAACTGTTTTTT; CDR3: CASSNRDEKLFF
size: NA; J: TRBJ2-1; V: TRBV29-1; D: TRBD2; DNA: TGCAGCGCCTTAGCGGGAGGGGGGCACAATGAGCAGTTCTTC; CDR3: CSALAGGGHNEQFF